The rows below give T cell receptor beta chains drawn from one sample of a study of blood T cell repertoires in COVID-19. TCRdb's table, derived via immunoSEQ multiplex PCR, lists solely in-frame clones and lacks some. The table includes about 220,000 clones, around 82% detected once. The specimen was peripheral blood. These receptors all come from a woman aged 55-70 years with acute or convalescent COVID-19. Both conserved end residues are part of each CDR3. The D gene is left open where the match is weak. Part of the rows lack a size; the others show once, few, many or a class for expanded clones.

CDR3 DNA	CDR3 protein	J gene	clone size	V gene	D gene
TGCGCCAGCAGCTGGGACAGGTCTATGGGCTACACCTTC	CASSWDRSMGYTF	TRBJ1-2	-	TRBV5-1	TRBD1
TGTGCCAGCAGTTCCGGGGACTCCTACGAGCAGTACTTC	CASSSGDSYEQYF	TRBJ2-7	-	TRBV28	-
TGTGCCAGTACCCCCGGGGGTTCCTACAATGAGCAGTTCTTC	CASTPGGSYNEQFF	TRBJ2-1	-	TRBV19	-
TGTGCCAGCAGTTACTTCTCCGGGACAGTTAACTATGGCTACACCTTC	CASSYFSGTVNYGYTF	TRBJ1-2	-	TRBV6-2/TRBV6-3	TRBD1
TGTGCCAGCAGCCCTCGGACTAGCGGGGGCCTCAGGGAGCAGTTCTTC	CASSPRTSGGLREQFF	TRBJ2-1	-	TRBV13	TRBD2
TGTGCCAGCAGTGAAGGGGCTACCACTGAAGCTTTCTTT	CASSEGATTEAFF	TRBJ1-1	once	TRBV6-4	-
TGTGCCAGCTCACAACTTGGGACTAGCGGGGAGCGGGAGCAGTACTTC	CASSQLGTSGEREQYF	TRBJ2-7	-	TRBV18	TRBD2
TGTGCCAGCAGCTTAGGGGTTGCGGACAACACAGATACGCAGTATTTT	CASSLGVADNTDTQYF	TRBJ2-3	-	TRBV11-3	-
TGTGCCGGGGGGCGAGGTTTTGGAAACACCATATATTTT	CAGGRGFGNTIYF	TRBJ1-3	-	TRBV30	-
TGTGCCAGCTCACCACCAAAGGGACAGGGAAGGACTGAAGCTTTCTTT	CASSPPKGQGRTEAFF	TRBJ1-1	once	TRBV18	TRBD1
TGTGCCAGCAGCTTTCAAATGAACAGAGATACGCAGTATTTT	CASSFQMNRDTQYF	TRBJ2-3	-	TRBV5-6	-
TGTGCCAGCAGCCAGGACAGGGGTGGTGAAGCTTTCTTT	CASSQDRGGEAFF	TRBJ1-1	-	TRBV7-6	TRBD1
TGTGCCAGCAGTTTTTGGCAGGATACCTACGAGCAGTACTTC	CASSFWQDTYEQYF	TRBJ2-7	-	TRBV28	-